This T cell receptor beta chain was observed in a study of blood T cell repertoires in COVID-19. Study-level background: The samples span acute and convalescent COVID-19 from the United States, Italy and Spain. In each case, the material was cDNA or gDNA derived from T cells, B-cell-depleted T cells, or PBMCs.

The CDR3 runs 13 residues. CDR1 and CDR2 (germline): SGHAT, FQNNGV. The ends were cut back, 5 bases at V and 10 bases at J, with 15 bases in the middle. How the authors handled the data: Amplification of reference gene primers was used by the study to estimate nucleated cell counts. Produced via immunoSEQ multiplex PCR; TCRdb's table is partial and in-frame only. The D gene and trimming were derived from the DNA, and the V and J assignments and clone size from that table. The data hold tens of thousands of clones, with approximately 86% observed a single time. The receptor was derived from a human donor in a cohort sampled during active COVID-19. The chain joins TRBV11-2 to TRBJ2-1; a weak D match, TRBD2 (6 bases). The specimen was peripheral blood. The CDR3 nucleotides read TGTGCCAGCAGCCGTCCTACGGGAGAGGAGCAGTTCTTC. Amino acid sequence: CASSRPTGEEQFF. The whole variable domain, remainder taken from reference TRBV11-2 and TRBJ2-1, is EAGVAQSPRYKIIEKRQSVAFWCNPISGHATLYWYQQILGQGPKLLIQFQNNGVVDDSQLPKDRFSAERLKGVDSTLKIQPAKLEDSAVYLCASSRPTGEEQFFGPGTRLTVL.